This entry concerns a single T cell receptor beta chain. What it binds is not known. The sample belongs to a study of cytomegalovirus exposure and HLA in healthy donors. Both 60 Vbeta primers and 13 Jbeta primers went into the PCR. The table came from immunoSEQ multiplex PCR; TCRdb's copy has only in-frame clones and leaves some out. This sample's table reports tens of thousands of clones. The germline gives CDR1 KGHSH, CDR2 LQKENI. Trimming removed 3 bases at V and 2 bases at J, with 8 bases between. The CDR3 runs 13 residues. Study conclusions and caveats: The authors later linked a missense DCLRE1C variant to TCR beta V- and J-gene trimming. Clonal expansion, a later analysis showed, was greater in HLA-associated TCR beta chains than in equally common others.

This clonotype was sampled from a man aged 25-40 years in good health and CMV-seronegative. V and J are TRBV18 and TRBJ2-7, with D possibly TRBD1 on 6 matching bases. The sample comprised PBMCs. CDR3 in amino acids: CASSPTGAYEQYF. CDR3 DNA: TGTGCCAGCTCACCGACAGGAGCCTACGAGCAGTACTTC.